In this sample, the clone carrying this T cell receptor (beta chain) turned up many times. The antigen is unknown. This CDR3 is 12 amino acids long. The ends were cut back, 8 bases at V and 13 bases at J, with 19 bases in the middle. This sample was taken from a study of molecular identifiers for immune sequencing clone quantification. Study conclusions and caveats: Reportedly, one cell's Jurkat TCR RNA was detected within 1,100,000 naive CD8 cells.

The use of previously described methods and listed TCR primers produced the bulk TCR libraries. One entry per CDR3 protein, called by TCRdb with MiXCR from the PCR reads. The sample carries approximately 590,000 distinct CDR3 sequences, over 25% recorded once. The chain joins TRBV12-3 or TRBV12-4 to TRBJ2-3; maybe TRBD2 (5 bases). Sequenced material: naive CD8+ T cells from blood, with Jurkat cell RNA spiked in. Subset noted: FACS-sorted CD8+CD4-CCR7+CD45RA+ naive T cells. The source of this sequence is a human donor in good health. Some libraries in this study had Jurkat cell RNA spiked in. The CDR3 DNA sequence: TGTGCCAGCCCGGGTGTCGGGGATGTGGAGTATTTT. It specifies CASPGVGDVEYF.